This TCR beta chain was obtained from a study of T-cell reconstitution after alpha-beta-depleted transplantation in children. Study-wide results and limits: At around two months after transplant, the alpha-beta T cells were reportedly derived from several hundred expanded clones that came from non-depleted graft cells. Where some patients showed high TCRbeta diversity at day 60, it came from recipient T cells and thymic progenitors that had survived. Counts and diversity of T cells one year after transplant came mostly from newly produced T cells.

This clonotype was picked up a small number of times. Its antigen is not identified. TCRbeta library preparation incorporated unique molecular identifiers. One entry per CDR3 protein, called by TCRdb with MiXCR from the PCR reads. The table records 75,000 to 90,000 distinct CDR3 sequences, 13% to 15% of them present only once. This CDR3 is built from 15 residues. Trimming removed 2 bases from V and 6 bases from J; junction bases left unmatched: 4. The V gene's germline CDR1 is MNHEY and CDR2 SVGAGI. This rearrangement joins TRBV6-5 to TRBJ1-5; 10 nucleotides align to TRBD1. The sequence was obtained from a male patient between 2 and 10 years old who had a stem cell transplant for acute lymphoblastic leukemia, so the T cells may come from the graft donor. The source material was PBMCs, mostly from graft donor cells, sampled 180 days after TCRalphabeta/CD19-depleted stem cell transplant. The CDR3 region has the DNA TGTGCCAGCAGTTACGACAGGGGGCTCGGTCAGCCCCAGCATTTT. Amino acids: CASSYDRGLGQPQHF.